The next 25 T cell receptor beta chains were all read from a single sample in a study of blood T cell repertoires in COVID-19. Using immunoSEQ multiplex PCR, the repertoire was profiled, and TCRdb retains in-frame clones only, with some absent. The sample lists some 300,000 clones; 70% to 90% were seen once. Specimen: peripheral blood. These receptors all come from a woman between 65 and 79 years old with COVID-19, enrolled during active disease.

DNA for the CDR3: TGTGCCTGGAGTGTAACGGGACAGTTCAATCAGCCCCAGCATTTT. This translates into CAWSVTGQFNQPQHF. V and J are TRBV30 and TRBJ1-5; 7 bases match TRBD1. V shed 0 bases and J 3 bases; nucleotides not matched to a gene: 5. The germline CDR1 and CDR2 sequences are GTSNPN and SVGIG (reference sequence). The CDR3 is made up of 15 amino acids.

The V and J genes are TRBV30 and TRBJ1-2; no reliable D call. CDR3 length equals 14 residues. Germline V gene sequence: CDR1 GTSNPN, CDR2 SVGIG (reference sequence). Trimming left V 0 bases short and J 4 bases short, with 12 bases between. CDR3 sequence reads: CAWSVSIASYGYTF. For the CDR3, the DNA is TGTGCCTGGAGTGTATCGATAGCGAGCTATGGCTACACCTTC.

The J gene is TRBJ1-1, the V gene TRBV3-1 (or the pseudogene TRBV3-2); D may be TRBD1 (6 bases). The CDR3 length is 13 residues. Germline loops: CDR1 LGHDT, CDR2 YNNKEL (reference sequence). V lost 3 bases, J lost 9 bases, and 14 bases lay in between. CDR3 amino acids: CASSQIGGPQAFF. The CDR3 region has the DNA TGTGCCAGCAGCCAGATCGGGGGGCCTCAAGCTTTCTTT.

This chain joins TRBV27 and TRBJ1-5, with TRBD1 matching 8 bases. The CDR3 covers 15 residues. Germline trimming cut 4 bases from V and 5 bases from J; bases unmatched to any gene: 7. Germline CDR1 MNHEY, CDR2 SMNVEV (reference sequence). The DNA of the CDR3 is TGTGCCAGCAGTTCGACCGGGACAGGACATCAGCCCCAGCATTTT. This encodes CASSSTGTGHQPQHF.

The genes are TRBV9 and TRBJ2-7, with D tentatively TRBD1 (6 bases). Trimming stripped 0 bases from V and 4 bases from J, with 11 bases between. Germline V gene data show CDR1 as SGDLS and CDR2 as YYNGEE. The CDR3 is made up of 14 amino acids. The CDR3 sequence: CASSVGGGEYEQYF. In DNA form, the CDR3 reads TGTGCCAGCAGCGTAGGTGGGGGCGAATACGAGCAGTACTTC.

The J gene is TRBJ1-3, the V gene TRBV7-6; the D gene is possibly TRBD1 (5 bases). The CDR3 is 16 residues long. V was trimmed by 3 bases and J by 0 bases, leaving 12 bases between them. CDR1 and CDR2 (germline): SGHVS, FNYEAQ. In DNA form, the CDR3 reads TGTGCCAGCAGCTTTTCCGGGGGATACTCTGGAAACACCATATATTTT. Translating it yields CASSFSGGYSGNTIYF.

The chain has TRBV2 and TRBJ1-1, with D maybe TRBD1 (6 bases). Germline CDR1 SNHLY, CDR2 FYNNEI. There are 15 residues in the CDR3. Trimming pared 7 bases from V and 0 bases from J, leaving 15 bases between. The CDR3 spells CASNYGGLVNTEAFF. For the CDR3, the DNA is TGTGCCAGCAACTACGGGGGGCTTGTGAACACTGAAGCTTTCTTT.

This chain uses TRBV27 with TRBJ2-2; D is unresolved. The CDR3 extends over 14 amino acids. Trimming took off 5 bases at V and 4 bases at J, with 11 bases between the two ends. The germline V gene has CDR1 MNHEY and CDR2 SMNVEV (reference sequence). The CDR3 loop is CASSPNQVTGELFF. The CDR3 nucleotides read TGTGCCAGCAGTCCGAATCAGGTCACCGGGGAGCTGTTTTTT.

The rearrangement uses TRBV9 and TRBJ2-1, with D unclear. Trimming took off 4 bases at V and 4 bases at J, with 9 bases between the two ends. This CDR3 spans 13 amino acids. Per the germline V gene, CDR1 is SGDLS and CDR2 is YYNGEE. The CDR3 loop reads CASSPRLYNEQFF. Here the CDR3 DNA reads TGTGCCAGCAGCCCAAGACTGTACAATGAGCAGTTCTTC. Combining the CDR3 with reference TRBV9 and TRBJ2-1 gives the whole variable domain DSGVTQTPKHLITATGQRVTLRCSPRSGDLSVYWYQQSLDQGLQFLIQYYNGEERAKGNILERFSAQQFPDLHSELNLSSLELGDSALYFCASSPRLYNEQFFGPGTRLTVL.

The CDR3 DNA is TGTGCCTGGAGTGTTGGGACAGGGATCTACGAGCAGTACTTC. The encoded protein is CAWSVGTGIYEQYF. V usage is TRBV30 and J usage is TRBJ2-7; TRBD1 matches at 9 bases. The V segment lost 0 bases and the J segment 3 bases; nucleotides outside the gene matches: 3. Germline CDR1 GTSNPN, CDR2 SVGIG (reference sequence). The CDR3 has 14 amino acids.

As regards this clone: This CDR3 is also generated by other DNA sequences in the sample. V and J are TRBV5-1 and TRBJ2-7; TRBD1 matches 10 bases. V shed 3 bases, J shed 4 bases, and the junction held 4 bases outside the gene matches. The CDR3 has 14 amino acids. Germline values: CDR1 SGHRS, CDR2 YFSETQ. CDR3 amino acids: CASSSGTGDYEQYF. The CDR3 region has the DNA TGCGCCAGCAGCTCCGGGACAGGGGATTACGAGCAGTACTTC.

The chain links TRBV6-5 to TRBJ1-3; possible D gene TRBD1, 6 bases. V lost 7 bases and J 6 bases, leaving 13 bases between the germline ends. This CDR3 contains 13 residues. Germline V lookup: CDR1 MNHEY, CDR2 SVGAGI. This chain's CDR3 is CASKLAGENTIYF. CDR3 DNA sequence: TGTGCCAGCAAGTTGGCAGGGGAAAACACCATATATTTT.

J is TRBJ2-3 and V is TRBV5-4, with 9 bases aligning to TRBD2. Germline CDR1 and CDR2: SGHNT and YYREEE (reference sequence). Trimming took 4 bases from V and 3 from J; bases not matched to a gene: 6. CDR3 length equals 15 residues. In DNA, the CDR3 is TGTGCCAGCAGCCCGGGACTAGCTTGGACAGATACGCAGTATTTT. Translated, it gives CASSPGLAWTDTQYF.

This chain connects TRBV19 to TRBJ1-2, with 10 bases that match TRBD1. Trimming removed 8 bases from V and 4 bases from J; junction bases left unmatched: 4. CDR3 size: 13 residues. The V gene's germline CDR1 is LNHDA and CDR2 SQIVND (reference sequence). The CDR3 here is CASRDRGAYGYTF. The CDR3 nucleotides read TGTGCCAGTCGGGACAGGGGTGCCTATGGCTACACCTTC.

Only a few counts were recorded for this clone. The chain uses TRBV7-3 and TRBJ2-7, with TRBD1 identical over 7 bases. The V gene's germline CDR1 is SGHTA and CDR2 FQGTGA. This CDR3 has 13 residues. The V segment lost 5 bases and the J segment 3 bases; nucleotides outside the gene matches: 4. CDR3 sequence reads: CASSPTGDYEQYF. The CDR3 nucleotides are TGTGCCAGCAGCCCCACAGGGGACTACGAGCAGTACTTC.

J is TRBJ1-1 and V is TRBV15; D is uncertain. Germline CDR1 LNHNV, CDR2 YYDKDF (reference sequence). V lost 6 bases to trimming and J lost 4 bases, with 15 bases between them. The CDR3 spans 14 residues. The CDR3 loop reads CATSVGRVGTEAFF. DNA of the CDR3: TGTGCCACCAGTGTAGGGAGGGTGGGCACTGAAGCTTTCTTT.

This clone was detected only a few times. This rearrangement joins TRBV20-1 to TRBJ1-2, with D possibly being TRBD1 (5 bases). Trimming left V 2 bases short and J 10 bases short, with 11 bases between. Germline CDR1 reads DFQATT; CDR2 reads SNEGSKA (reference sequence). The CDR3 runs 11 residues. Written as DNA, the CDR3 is TGCAGTGCTAGACCTGGGGGGTTCTACACCTTC. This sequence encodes CSARPGGFYTF.

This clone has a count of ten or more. The DNA for the CDR3 is TGTGCCAGCAGGGCCGCGGAGGGGGCTGGTTCACCCCTCCACTTT. As protein: CASRAAEGAGSPLHF. This chain uses TRBV28 with TRBJ1-6; 7 bases agree with TRBD1. J lost 9 bases, V lost 6 bases, and 11 bases had no gene match. The CDR3 is 15 residues long. Looked up from germline, CDR1 is MDHEN and CDR2 is SYDVKM.

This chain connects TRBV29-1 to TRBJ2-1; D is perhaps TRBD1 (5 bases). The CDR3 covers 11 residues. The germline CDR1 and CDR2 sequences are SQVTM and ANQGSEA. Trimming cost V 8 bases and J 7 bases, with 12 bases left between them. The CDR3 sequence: CSQGEGNEQFF. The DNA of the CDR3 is TGCAGCCAAGGGGAAGGGAATGAGCAGTTCTTC.

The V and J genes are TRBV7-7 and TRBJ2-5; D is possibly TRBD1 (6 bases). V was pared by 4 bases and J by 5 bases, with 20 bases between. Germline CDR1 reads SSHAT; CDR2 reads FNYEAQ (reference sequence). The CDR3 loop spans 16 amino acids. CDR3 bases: TGTGCCAGCAGCTCTAGGGAGACAGGACGTGGGGAGACCCAGTACTTC. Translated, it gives CASSSRETGRGETQYF.

Written as DNA, the CDR3 is TGCGCCAGCAGCCAAGAACAGGCCCCTGCGACAGATACGCAGTATTTT. Translating gives CASSQEQAPATDTQYF. V usage is TRBV4-1 and J usage is TRBJ2-3; perhaps TRBD1 as D (5 bases). The CDR3 runs 16 residues. V was pared by 0 bases and J by 3 bases, with 13 bases between. CDR1 MGHRA and CDR2 YSYEKL come from the germline V gene.

The CDR3 DNA sequence: TGTGCCTGGAGTGTCCTACCAGTAGCCGGCTACACCTTC. It yields the protein CAWSVLPVAGYTF. J is TRBJ1-2 and V is TRBV30; D is unclear. CDR1 is GTSNPN, CDR2 SVGIG, per germline (reference sequence). Trimming removed 0 bases from V and 8 bases from J, with 13 bases in between. The CDR3 covers 13 residues. Full variable domain (rest looked up from reference TRBV30 and TRBJ1-2): SQTIHQWPATLVQPVGSPLSLECTVEGTSNPNLYWYRQAAGRGLQLLFYSVGIGQISSEVPQNLSASRPQDRQFILSSKKLLLSDSGFYLCAWSVLPVAGYTFGSGTRLTVV.

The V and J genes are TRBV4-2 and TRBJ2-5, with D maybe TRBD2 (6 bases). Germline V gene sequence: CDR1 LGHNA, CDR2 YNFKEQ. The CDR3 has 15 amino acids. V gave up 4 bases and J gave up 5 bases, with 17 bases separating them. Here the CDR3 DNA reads TGTGCCAGCAGCCCCTCGCGGGGTCTCTTGGAGACCCAGTACTTC. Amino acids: CASSPSRGLLETQYF.

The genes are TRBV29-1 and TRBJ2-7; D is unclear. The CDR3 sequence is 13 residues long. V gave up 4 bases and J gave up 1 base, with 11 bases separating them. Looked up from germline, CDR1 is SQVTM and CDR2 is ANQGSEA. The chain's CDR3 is CSVASPGSYEQYF. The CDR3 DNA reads TGCAGCGTTGCCAGCCCCGGGTCCTACGAGCAGTACTTC.

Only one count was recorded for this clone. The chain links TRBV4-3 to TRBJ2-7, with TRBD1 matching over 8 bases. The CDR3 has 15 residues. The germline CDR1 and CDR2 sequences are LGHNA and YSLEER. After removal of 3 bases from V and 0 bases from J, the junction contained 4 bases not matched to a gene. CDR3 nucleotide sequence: TGCGCCAGCAGCCACACCCAGGGGGCCTCCTACGAGCAGTACTTC. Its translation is CASSHTQGASYEQYF.